This T cell receptor (beta chain) was identified in a study of blood T cell repertoires in COVID-19. Study-wide context: Samples representing acute and convalescent COVID-19 were sourced from the United States, Italy and Spain. Nucleic acid was either cDNA or gDNA, and it came from T cells, B-cell-depleted T cells, or PBMCs.

Participants reported their clinical history, and cohort assignment relied on those reports. In this sample, this clone turned up a few times. The repertoire was sequenced with immunoSEQ multiplex PCR; TCRdb's copy has only in-frame clones and lacks some. Of fewer than 350,000 clones detected, around 90% appear once; the ten largest clones hold approximately 4.7%. In germline, CDR1 is SGHNT, CDR2 YENEEA. Trimming left V 2 bases short and J 2 bases short, with 9 bases between. This CDR3 contains 15 residues. The chain combines TRBV11-3 with TRBJ2-2, with a possible D match to TRBD2 (5 bases). Sequenced sample: PBMCs or T cells enriched from blood (not recorded which). The source of this sequence is a man aged 55-75 years who had recovered from COVID-19. The CDR3 bases are TGTGCCAGCAGCTTATCCAGGACTAACACCGGGGAGCTGTTTTTT. It encodes CASSLSRTNTGELFF. Drawing the rest from reference TRBV11-3 and TRBJ2-2, the complete variable domain is EAGVVQSPRYKIIEKKQPVAFWCNPISGHNTLYWYLQNLGQGPELLIRYENEEAVDDSQLPKDRFSAERLKGVDSTLKIQPAELGDSAVYLCASSLSRTNTGELFFGEGSRLTVL.